This T cell receptor (beta chain) derives from a study of identical twins. Study-wide results and caveats: Where out-of-frame alpha sequences were twin-shared, they showed excess low generation probability.

The germline V gene encodes CDR1 SGHRS and CDR2 YFSETQ. This CDR3 has 14 amino acids. Germline trimming cut 5 bases from V and 6 bases from J; bases unmatched to any gene: 7. TCRdb reprocessed the 5' RACE reads via MiXCR and lists one record per CDR3 protein. The table records 690,000 or so distinct CDR3 sequences, 5.5% to 7.5% of them present only once. This clonotype was detected ten times or more. Its target is unknown. Every donor was a healthy Caucasian. Sequenced: naive T cells sorted from blood. The chain employs TRBV5-1 and TRBJ1-5; 8 bases are a match to TRBD1. This sequence originates from a man aged 18 to 30 in good health. This chain's CDR3 is CASRLTGEGQPQHF. The CDR3 DNA is TGCGCCAGCAGGCTGACAGGGGAAGGTCAGCCCCAGCATTTT. Complete variable domain (other parts from reference TRBV5-1 and TRBJ1-5): KAGVTQTPRYLIKTRGQQVTLSCSPISGHRSVSWYQQTPGQGLQFLFEYFSETQRNKGNFPGRFSGRQFSNSRSEMNVSTLELGDSALYLCASRLTGEGQPQHFGDGTRLSIL.